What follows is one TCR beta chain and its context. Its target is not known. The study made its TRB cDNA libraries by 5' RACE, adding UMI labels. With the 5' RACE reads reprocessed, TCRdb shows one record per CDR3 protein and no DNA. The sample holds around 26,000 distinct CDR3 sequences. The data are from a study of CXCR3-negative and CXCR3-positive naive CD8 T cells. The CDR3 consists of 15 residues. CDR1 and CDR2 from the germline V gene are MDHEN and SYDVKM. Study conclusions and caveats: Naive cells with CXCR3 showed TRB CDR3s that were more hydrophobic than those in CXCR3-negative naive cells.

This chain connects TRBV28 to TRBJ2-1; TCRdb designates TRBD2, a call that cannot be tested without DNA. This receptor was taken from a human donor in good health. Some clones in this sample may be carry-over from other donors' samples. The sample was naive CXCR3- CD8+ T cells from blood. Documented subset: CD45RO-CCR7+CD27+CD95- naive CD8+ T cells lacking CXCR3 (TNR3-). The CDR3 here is CASRPTSGRFGEQFF.